Shown below are 19 T cell receptor beta chains from a single sample sequenced in a study of beta chain features in type 1 diabetes. Every isolated RNA sample was fully reverse transcribed, so sequencing captured expressed TCRB transcripts. Assay used: immunoSEQ multiplex PCR; TCRdb lists only in-frame clones, some missing. In the table there are 300,000 to 400,000 clones, roughly 8% of which are singletons. Sequences were obtained from central memory CD4+ T cells from blood. These receptor sequences come from a woman aged 18 to 35 in good health.

This clone has only a few counts. This chain uses TRBV19 with TRBJ2-1; perhaps TRBD1 as D (7 bases). The V end was cut by 2 bases, the J end by 4 bases, with 15 bases between. From germline, CDR1 is LNHDA and CDR2 SQIVND (reference sequence). The CDR3 has 16 residues. Here the CDR3 reads CASSILAGQRYNEQFF. DNA of the CDR3: TGTGCCAGTAGTATATTGGCGGGACAGAGATACAATGAGCAGTTCTTC. Combining the CDR3 with reference TRBV19 and TRBJ2-1 gives the whole variable domain DGGITQSPKYLFRKEGQNVTLSCEQNLNHDAMYWYRQDPGQGLRLIYYSQIVNDFQKGDIAEGYSVSREKKESFPLTVTSAQKNPTAFYLCASSILAGQRYNEQFFGPGTRLTVL.

V gene TRBV6-5 combines with J gene TRBJ2-7; the D gene is possibly TRBD2 (6 bases). The CDR3 consists of 15 residues. V was clipped by 0 bases and J by 7 bases, with 16 bases between them. Germline loops: CDR1 MNHEY, CDR2 SVGAGI. CDR3 amino acids: CASSYSGYPAGEQYF. In DNA, the CDR3 is TGTGCCAGCAGTTACTCGGGATACCCTGCGGGGGAGCAGTACTTC.

This clone came up a few times. The CDR3 protein is CASSETSSANEQFF. CDR3 bases: TGTGCCAGCAGCGAAACTTCTAGCGCAAATGAGCAGTTCTTC. This chain uses TRBV14 with TRBJ2-1, with D perhaps matching TRBD2 (6 bases). CDR1 SGHDN and CDR2 FVKESK come from the germline V gene. The V end lost 5 bases, the J end lost 7 bases, and 15 bases lay between the germline ends. The CDR3 sequence is 14 residues long.

This chain uses TRBV7-3 with TRBJ2-7; 7 nucleotides line up with TRBD2. Trimming took 3 bases from V and 7 from J; bases not matched to a gene: 9. Germline lookup yields CDR1 SGHTA and CDR2 FQGTGA. The CDR3 consists of 14 residues. CDR3 sequence reads: CASSFAGAGREQYF. In DNA form, the CDR3 reads TGTGCCAGCAGCTTCGCGGGAGCCGGAAGAGAGCAGTACTTC.

This clone has ten or more counts. The chain combines TRBV15 with TRBJ2-2; D possibly corresponds to TRBD2 (6 bases). V lost 0 bases to trimming and J lost 11 bases, with 7 bases between them. The CDR3 loop spans 12 amino acids. Germline values: CDR1 LNHNV, CDR2 YYDKDF (reference sequence). CDR3 sequence reads: CATSREGGELFF. For the CDR3, the DNA is TGTGCCACCAGCAGAGAGGGGGGTGAGCTGTTTTTT.

This chain joins TRBV5-1 and TRBJ2-5; 7 bases match TRBD1. The J call may be faulty, since TRBJ2-7 better matches the DNA end. The germline gives CDR1 SGHRS, CDR2 YFSETQ. The CDR3 loop spans 15 amino acids. CDR3 in DNA: TGCGCCAGCAGCTCCCTCCCCGGACAGGTCGGCGAGCAGTACTTC. Translated, it gives CASSSLPGQVGEQYF.

V gene TRBV5-4 combines with J gene TRBJ2-5, with a possible D match to TRBD1 (6 bases). The germline V gene encodes CDR1 SGHNT and CDR2 YYREEE (reference sequence). CDR3 length equals 17 residues. V was trimmed by 0 bases and J by 0 bases, leaving 15 bases between them. The CDR3 DNA reads TGTGCCAGCAGCTTGGGGGGGCTGAGACGGCACCAAGAGACCCAGTACTTC. Protein sequence: CASSLGGLRRHQETQYF.

V usage is TRBV7-9 and J usage is TRBJ1-1; TRBD1 matches 7 bases. Trimming removed 5 bases from V and 6 bases from J; junction bases left unmatched: 9. CDR1 and CDR2 from the germline V gene are SEHNR and FQNEAQ (reference sequence). There are 14 residues in the CDR3. The CDR3 reads CASSLTGYQAEAFF. The CDR3 DNA reads as TGTGCCAGCAGCCTGACAGGGTATCAGGCTGAAGCTTTCTTT.

This chain connects TRBV5-1 to TRBJ2-7; no definite D call. The CDR3 is made up of 13 amino acids. V was cut by 5 bases and J by 2 bases, with 11 bases left in between. Germline loops: CDR1 SGHRS, CDR2 YFSETQ. The DNA of the CDR3 is TGCGCCAGCAGGGCGGATTCTACCTACGAGCAGTACTTC. Amino acids: CASRADSTYEQYF.

The V gene is TRBV27, the J gene TRBJ2-2; no definite D call. CDR3 size: 14 residues. V lost 6 bases and J 5 bases, leaving 13 bases between the germline ends. Per the germline V gene, CDR1 is MNHEY and CDR2 is SMNVEV (reference sequence). The CDR3 region is CASSLRSRTGELFF. Here the CDR3 DNA reads TGTGCCAGCAGCCTTCGTAGCAGGACCGGGGAGCTGTTTTTT.

The chain is built from TRBV14 and TRBJ2-4; TRBD2 aligns across 7 bases. The J segment lost 2 bases and the V segment lost 0 bases, leaving 10 bases of the junction unmatched. Per germline, CDR1 SGHDN and CDR2 FVKESK. The CDR3 loop spans 18 amino acids. CDR3 nucleotide sequence: TGTGCCAGCAGCCAAGATAGGCTCGGGGGGTTGACCAAAAACATTCAGTACTTC. Translation gives CASSQDRLGGLTKNIQYF.

The chain carries TRBV15 and TRBJ2-3; 9 bases are a match to TRBD2. The germline CDR1 and CDR2 sequences are LNHNV and YYDKDF (reference sequence). V trimming: 3 bases; J trimming: 3 bases; junction bases outside the gene matches: 7. This CDR3 contains 16 residues. In nucleotides, the CDR3 is TGTGCCACCAGCAGGGATTTAGCGGGAGAAACAGATACGCAGTATTTT. It specifies CATSRDLAGETDTQYF.

This clone was detected a few times. J is TRBJ2-2 and V is TRBV29-1, with 13 bases fitting TRBD2. Germline V gives CDR1 SQVTM, CDR2 ANQGSEA. The CDR3 runs to 14 residues. With V trimmed by 8 bases and J by 5 bases, 5 bases remained unmatched. The CDR3 DNA sequence: TGCAGCACGACTAGCGGGGGGACAACCGGGGAGCTGTTTTTT. It specifies CSTTSGGTTGELFF.

This clone was picked up a small number of times. The chain recombines TRBV15 with TRBJ2-2, with D uncertain. The CDR3 is 16 amino acids. V was pared by 0 bases and J by 5 bases, with 13 bases between. Germline V gene lookup returns CDR1 LNHNV and CDR2 YYDKDF (reference sequence). CDR3 region: CATSRDRLTGTGELFF. CDR3 bases: TGTGCCACCAGCAGAGATCGCCTGACTGGAACCGGGGAGCTGTTTTTT.

This clone was seen a handful of times. The V gene is TRBV7-3, the J gene TRBJ2-1, with a possible D match to TRBD2 (6 bases). V lost 4 bases and J 9 bases, leaving 16 bases between the germline ends. The CDR3 covers 14 residues. Germline CDR1 and CDR2: SGHTA and FQGTGA. CDR3 amino acids: CASSSGIAVGEQFF. The CDR3 nucleotides are TGTGCCAGCAGCTCGGGAATAGCGGTGGGTGAGCAGTTCTTC.

There are many counts of this clone. The rearrangement links TRBV13 to TRBJ2-2, with TRBD2 identical over 13 bases. With 0 bases clipped from V and 4 bases from J, the junction kept 5 bases outside the gene matches. The CDR3 extends over 18 amino acids. In germline, CDR1 is PRHDT, CDR2 FYEKMQ (reference sequence). The chain's CDR3 is CASSLGSWTSGGTGELFF. DNA of the CDR3: TGTGCCAGCAGCTTAGGCTCTTGGACTAGCGGGGGCACCGGGGAGCTGTTTTTT.

The gene calls are TRBV6-1 and TRBJ1-5; TRBD1 might be the D (6 bases). V gave up 3 bases and J gave up 4 bases, with 13 bases separating them. The V gene's germline CDR1 is MNHNS and CDR2 SASEGT. This CDR3 has 15 residues. CDR3 DNA sequence: TGTGCCAGCAGTGAGACAGGCATGGGGAATCAGCCCCAGCATTTT. Translated, it gives CASSETGMGNQPQHF.

This clone appeared many times. The V and J genes are TRBV28 and TRBJ2-3; 8 nucleotides match TRBD1. The CDR3 runs to 13 residues. V lost 5 bases to trimming and J lost 6 bases; unmatched junction nucleotides: 4. Germline assignment: CDR1 MDHEN and CDR2 SYDVKM. The CDR3 spells CASSTRDRDTQYF. For the CDR3, the DNA is TGTGCCAGCAGTACCCGGGACAGGGATACGCAGTATTTT. Variable domain in full (rest from reference TRBV28 and TRBJ2-3): DVKVTQSSRYLVKRTGEKVFLECVQDMDHENMFWYRQDPGLGLRLIYFSYDVKMKEKGDIPEGYSVSREKKERFSLILESASTNQTSMYLCASSTRDRDTQYFGPGTRLTVL.

The gene calls are TRBV6-6 and TRBJ2-7; a weak D match, TRBD1 (5 bases). CDR1 and CDR2 from the germline V gene are MNHNY and SVGAGI (reference sequence). The CDR3 runs 14 residues. V lost 2 bases to trimming and J lost 2 bases, with 10 bases between them. CDR3 nucleotides: TGTGCCAGCAGTTACGGGCAGGGTCCCTACGAGCAGTACTTC. Protein product: CASSYGQGPYEQYF.